These 17 T cell receptor beta chains were sequenced from one sample in a study of shared clonotypes between healthy human individuals. Generated by immunoSEQ multiplex PCR, the TCRdb table keeps only in-frame clones and is missing some. The data show over a million clones, with under 80% seen just once and over 1.3% held by the top ten. The sample taken for sequencing was memory CD4+ T cells sorted from blood. Indicated subset: CD45RA-negative fraction. These receptor sequences come from a man aged 18 to 30 in good health.

This clone showed up just a few times. V usage is TRBV30 and J usage is TRBJ1-2, with a weak D call TRBD1 (5 bases). V gave up 0 bases and J gave up 4 bases, with 12 bases separating them. Germline V CDR1 and CDR2: GTSNPN, SVGIG (reference sequence). This CDR3 contains 14 residues. The CDR3: CAWSVIRASYGYTF. The CDR3 DNA is TGTGCCTGGAGTGTAATCAGGGCAAGCTATGGCTACACCTTC.

This chain uses TRBV30 with TRBJ1-3; 8 positions match TRBD1. Trimming removed 2 bases from V and 2 bases from J; junction bases left unmatched: 5. The germline V gene encodes CDR1 GTSNPN and CDR2 SVGIG (reference sequence). This CDR3 has 15 residues. CDR3 loop: CAWSSGQGAGNTIYF. CDR3 DNA: TGTGCCTGGAGTTCAGGACAGGGAGCTGGAAACACCATATATTTT. Together with reference TRBV30 and TRBJ1-3, the CDR3 gives the full variable domain: SQTIHQWPATLVQPVGSPLSLECTVEGTSNPNLYWYRQAAGRGLQLLFYSVGIGQISSEVPQNLSASRPQDRQFILSSKKLLLSDSGFYLCAWSSGQGAGNTIYFGEGSWLTVV.

This chain joins TRBV2 and TRBJ1-1, with D possibly being TRBD1 (6 bases). Germline V gene sequence: CDR1 SNHLY, CDR2 FYNNEI. Trimming took off 6 bases at V and 4 bases at J, with 15 bases between the two ends. The CDR3 is 14 residues long. CDR3 nucleotide sequence: TGTGCCAGCAGGGAACAGGGAAGGAGCACTGAAGCTTTCTTT. This translates into CASREQGRSTEAFF.

V usage is TRBV7-2 and J usage is TRBJ2-7; D not resolved. Trimming cost V 1 base and J 6 bases, with 13 bases left between them. Looked up from germline, CDR1 is SGHTA and CDR2 is FQGNSA. The CDR3 runs 14 residues. The CDR3 reads CASSLGGVVSEQYF. The CDR3 DNA reads TGTGCCAGCAGCTTAGGTGGCGTAGTGAGCGAGCAGTACTTC.

V usage is TRBV25-1 and J usage is TRBJ1-6; D perhaps matches TRBD1 (5 bases). This CDR3 region has 15 residues. Trimming pared 4 bases from V and 4 bases from J, leaving 11 bases between. Per the germline V gene, CDR1 is MGHDK and CDR2 is SYGVNS. Here the CDR3 DNA reads TGTGCCAGCAGTGTGGGGCAGACTTATAATTCACCCCTCCACTTT. This codes for CASSVGQTYNSPLHF.

Of note for this clone: A junction end diverges from the germline sequence, so it may reflect a read error. This sequence joins TRBV6-5 and TRBJ2-7; D tentatively fits TRBD1 or TRBD2 (6 bases each). Germline lookup yields CDR1 MNHEY and CDR2 SVGAGI. The CDR3 length is 14 residues. The CDR3 DNA follows: TGTGCCATCAGTTCAGATTCGGGGGCAGGAGAGCAGTACTTC. This gives the protein CAISSDSGAGEQYF.

This chain joins TRBV7-2 and TRBJ1-2; TRBD1 is a possible D gene (6 bases). CDR3 size: 14 residues. CDR1 is SGHTA, CDR2 FQGNSA, per germline. V was trimmed by 8 bases and J by 1 base, leaving 14 bases between them. The CDR3 spells CASGAWTVNYGYTF. The CDR3 DNA follows: TGTGCCAGCGGGGCCTGGACAGTTAACTATGGCTACACCTTC.

Concerning this clone itself: Other DNA sequences in the sample encode the same CDR3. The CDR3 DNA reads as TGTGCCAGCAGCTTGGGGGGCTCAAGCAATCAGCCCCAGCATTTT. Amino acid sequence: CASSLGGSSNQPQHF. The rearrangement uses TRBV5-8 and TRBJ1-5; D possibly corresponds to TRBD1 (5 bases). The CDR3 consists of 15 residues. Germline V gives CDR1 SGHTS, CDR2 YDEGEE. With 0 bases removed from V and 1 base from J, the gap between germline ends came to 8 bases. The full variable domain, completed using reference TRBV5-8 and TRBJ1-5, is EAGVTQSPTHLIKTRGQQATLRCSPISGHTSVYWYQQALGLGLQFLLWYDEGEERNRGNFPPRFSGRQFPNYSSELNVNALELEDSALYLCASSLGGSSNQPQHFGDGTRLSIL.

The chain has TRBV25-1 and TRBJ2-7; the D is unclear. The end of the DNA aligns better with TRBJ2-5, so the J call may be wrong. The CDR3 runs 14 residues. CDR1 is MGHDK and CDR2 is SYGVNS in the germline V gene. In nucleotides, the CDR3 is TGTGCCACCAGCACGGCAGTATCTCAAGAGACCCAGTACTTC. It translates to CATSTAVSQETQYF.

The CDR3 nucleotides are TGTGCCAGCAGCCTATCACCCGGGCAGCCCCAGCATTTT. This translates into CASSLSPGQPQHF. J is TRBJ1-5 and V is TRBV6-6, with D uncertain. The CDR3 sequence is 13 residues long. Germline V lookup: CDR1 MNHNY, CDR2 SVGAGI (reference sequence). The V and J ends lost 6 bases and 7 bases respectively, with 13 bases between them.

The V gene is TRBV19, the J gene TRBJ1-5; D is unclear. V was clipped by 1 base and J by 3 bases, with 10 bases between them. The CDR3 has 15 amino acids. Germline values: CDR1 LNHDA, CDR2 SQIVND (reference sequence). The CDR3 protein is CASSIAEQTNQPQHF. The CDR3 coding sequence is TGTGCCAGTAGTATAGCCGAACAGACCAATCAGCCCCAGCATTTT.

J is TRBJ1-2 and V is TRBV28; TRBD1 might be the D (5 bases). The CDR3 totals 13 residues. From germline, CDR1 is MDHEN and CDR2 SYDVKM. Trimming took off 6 bases at V and 2 bases at J, with 10 bases between the two ends. The chain's CDR3 is CASRPRVNYGYTF. Written as DNA, the CDR3 is TGTGCCAGCAGGCCCAGGGTGAACTATGGCTACACCTTC.

Comments on this clone: The CDR3 carries no conserved terminal phenylalanine or tryptophan, so it likely arises from a read error. It is unclear where the CDR3 begins or ends on the DNA, so no DNA is shown, and the CDR3 is as TCRdb lists it. This chain connects TRBV3-2 to TRBJ2-7. TRBV3-2 is termed a pseudogene. The CDR3 has 9 amino acids, counting both end residues. This CDR3 reads CASRAGQGL.

V is TRBV10-1 and J is TRBJ2-3; D not resolved. CDR3 length equals 12 residues. Trimming removed 8 bases at V and 6 bases at J, with 12 bases between. The V gene's germline CDR1 is WNHNN and CDR2 SYGVQD (reference sequence). The CDR3 DNA is TGCGCCAGCGCCCAGGATACGGATACGCAGTATTTT. This sequence encodes CASAQDTDTQYF.

This clone appeared a single time. For the CDR3, the DNA is TGTGCCAGCAGCTCCAATCGGCAGGATACGCAGTATTTT. Translation gives CASSSNRQDTQYF. V gene TRBV5-4 combines with J gene TRBJ2-3; D is unresolved. CDR3 length: 13 residues. Trimming shortened V by 3 bases and J by 6 bases, and 11 bases separated the two germline ends. Germline lookup yields CDR1 SGHNT and CDR2 YYREEE (reference sequence).

The V gene is TRBV5-1, the J gene TRBJ1-1; D perhaps matches TRBD1 (5 bases). Germline V gene sequence: CDR1 SGHRS, CDR2 YFSETQ. V was clipped by 4 bases and J by 4 bases, with 17 bases between them. The CDR3 extends over 15 amino acids. The CDR3 here is CASSGNRRGATEAFF. The CDR3 DNA sequence: TGCGCCAGCAGCGGTAACAGGAGAGGGGCCACTGAAGCTTTCTTT.

As regards this clone: The junction does not match germline at one end; this may be a read error. Other DNA sequences within the sample encode an identical CDR3. The chain recombines TRBV6-6 with TRBJ1-1; 7 nucleotides match TRBD1. Germline-derived CDR1 and CDR2 are MNHNY and SVGAGI (reference sequence). The CDR3 sequence is 14 residues long. The CDR3 bases are TGTGCCAGCAGTTACTCACAGGGGAACACTGAGGCTTTCTTT. Protein product: CASSYSQGNTEAFF.